This T cell receptor (beta chain) was identified in a study of blood T cell repertoires in COVID-19. Per the study methods: From reference gene primer amplification, estimates of nucleated cell counts were derived. Repertoires were generated with immunoSEQ multiplex PCR, while TCRdb's copy carries only in-frame clones and drops some. That table is the source of V, J and clone size, and D and trimming were worked out from the DNA. The data show fewer than 200,000 clones, 75% to 90% seen once. Study members were between roughly 18 and 100 years old and lived in fewer than 30 US regions. Participants' reported clinical history set cohort assignment. Cohort 3 recovery required two negative PCRs, clearance, or symptom resolution. CDR1 and CDR2 from the germline V gene are SNHLY and FYNNEI. The V and J ends lost 6 bases and 1 base respectively, with 15 bases between them. The CDR3 consists of 15 residues.

Material: PBMCs or T cells enriched from blood (not recorded which). V usage is TRBV2 and J usage is TRBJ1-1; the D gene is possibly TRBD1 (6 bases). This TCR came from a woman in her 50s who had recovered from COVID-19. The CDR3 reads CASRDRQVGNTEAFF. CDR3 sequence (DNA): TGTGCCAGCAGAGATAGACAGGTGGGGAACACTGAAGCTTTCTTT.